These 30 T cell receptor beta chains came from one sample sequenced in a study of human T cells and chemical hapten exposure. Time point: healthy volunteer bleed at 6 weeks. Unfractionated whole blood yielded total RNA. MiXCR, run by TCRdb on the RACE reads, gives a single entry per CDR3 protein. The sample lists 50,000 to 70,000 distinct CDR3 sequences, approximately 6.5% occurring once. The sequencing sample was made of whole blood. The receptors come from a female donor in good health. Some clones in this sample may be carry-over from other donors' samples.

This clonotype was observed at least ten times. The chain's CDR3 is CASSGTGSSGANVLTF. The CDR3 region has the DNA TGTGCCAGCTCCGGGACAGGGAGCTCTGGGGCCAACGTCCTGACTTTC. The chain links TRBV6-2 or TRBV6-3 to TRBJ2-6, with 9 bases identical to TRBD1. Germline V lookup: CDR1 MNHEY, CDR2 SVGEGT. This CDR3 has 16 residues. V shed 8 bases, J shed 0 bases, and the junction held 5 bases outside the gene matches.

The CDR3 nucleotides read TGTGCCAGCACCACCGGGGCCTCCGGGAACACCATATATTTT. It encodes CASTTGASGNTIYF. The chain uses TRBV6-6 and TRBJ1-3; a weak D match, TRBD1 (5 bases). Per germline, CDR1 MNHNY and CDR2 SVGAGI (reference sequence). The CDR3 is 14 amino acids. With 7 bases removed from V and 7 bases from J, the gap between germline ends came to 17 bases.

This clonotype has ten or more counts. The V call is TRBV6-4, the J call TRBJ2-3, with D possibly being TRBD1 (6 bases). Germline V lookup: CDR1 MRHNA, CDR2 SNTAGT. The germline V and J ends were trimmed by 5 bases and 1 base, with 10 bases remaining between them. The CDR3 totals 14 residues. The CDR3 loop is CASSRRQGTDTQYF. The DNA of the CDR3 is TGTGCCAGCAGTAGGAGACAGGGCACAGATACGCAGTATTTT.

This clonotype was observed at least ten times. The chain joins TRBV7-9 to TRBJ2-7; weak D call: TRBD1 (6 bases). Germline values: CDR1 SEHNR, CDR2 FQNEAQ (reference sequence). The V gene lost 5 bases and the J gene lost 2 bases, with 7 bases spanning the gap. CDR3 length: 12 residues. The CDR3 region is CASSQGPYEQYF. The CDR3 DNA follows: TGTGCCAGCAGCCAGGGGCCCTACGAGCAGTACTTC.

The CDR3, as DNA: TGCGCCAGCAGCCAAGAAGAAGGGGGGCTGGGAGGGGATGAGCAGTTCTTC. This gives the protein CASSQEEGGLGGDEQFF. The chain joins TRBV4-1 to TRBJ2-1; weak D call: TRBD2 (7 bases). The CDR3 is made up of 17 amino acids. Per germline, CDR1 MGHRA and CDR2 YSYEKL. V was cut by 0 bases and J by 8 bases, with 20 bases left in between.

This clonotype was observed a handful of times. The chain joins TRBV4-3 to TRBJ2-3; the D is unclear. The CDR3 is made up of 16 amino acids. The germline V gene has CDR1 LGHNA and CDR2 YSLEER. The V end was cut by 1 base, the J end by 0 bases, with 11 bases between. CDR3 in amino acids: CASSQVEATSTDTQYF. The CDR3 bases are TGCGCCAGCAGCCAAGTTGAAGCGACTAGCACAGATACGCAGTATTTT.

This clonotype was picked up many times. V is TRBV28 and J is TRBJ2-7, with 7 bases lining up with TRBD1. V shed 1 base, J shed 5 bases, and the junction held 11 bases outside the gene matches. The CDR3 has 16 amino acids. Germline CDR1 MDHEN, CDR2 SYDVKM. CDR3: CASSLFQLDRVNEQYF. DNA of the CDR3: TGTGCCAGCAGTTTATTCCAGCTCGACAGGGTCAACGAGCAGTACTTC.

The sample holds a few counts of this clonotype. CDR3 sequence (DNA): TGTGCCAGCAGTTACGGGGCGTGGGCTGGCTACACCTTC. It translates to CASSYGAWAGYTF. The V and J genes are TRBV6-5 and TRBJ1-2, with TRBD1 as a possible D gene (5 bases). The V gene lost 2 bases and the J gene lost 7 bases, with 11 bases spanning the gap. CDR1 is MNHEY and CDR2 is SVGAGI in the germline V gene. The CDR3 is made up of 13 amino acids.

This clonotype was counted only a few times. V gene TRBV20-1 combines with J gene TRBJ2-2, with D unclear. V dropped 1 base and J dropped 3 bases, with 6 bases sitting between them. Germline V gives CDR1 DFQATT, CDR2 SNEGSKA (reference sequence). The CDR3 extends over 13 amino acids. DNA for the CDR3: TGCAGTGCTAGAGTCCTTGACACCGGGGAGCTGTTTTTT. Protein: CSARVLDTGELFF.

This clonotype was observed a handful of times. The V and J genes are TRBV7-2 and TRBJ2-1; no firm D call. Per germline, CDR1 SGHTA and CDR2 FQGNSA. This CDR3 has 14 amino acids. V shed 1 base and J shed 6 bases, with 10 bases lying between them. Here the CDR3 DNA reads TGTGCCAGCAGCTTAGTCGCTGGCGTCAATGAGCAGTTCTTC. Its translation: CASSLVAGVNEQFF.

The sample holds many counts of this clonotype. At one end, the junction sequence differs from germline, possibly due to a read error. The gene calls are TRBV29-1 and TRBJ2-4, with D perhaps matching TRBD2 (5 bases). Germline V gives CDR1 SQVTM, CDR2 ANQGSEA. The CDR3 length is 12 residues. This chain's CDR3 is CSVQEGADIQYF. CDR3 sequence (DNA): TGCAGCGTTCAAGAGGGTGCAGACATTCAGTACTTC. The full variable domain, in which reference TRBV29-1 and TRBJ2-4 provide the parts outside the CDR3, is SAVISQKPSRDICQRGTSLTIQCQVDSQVTMMFWYRQQPGQSLTLIATANQGSEATYESGFVIDKFPISRPNLTFSTLTVSNMSPEDSSIYLCSVQEGADIQYFGAGTRLSVL.

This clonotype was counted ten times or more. The chain's CDR3 is CASRGIAAVDEQFF. The CDR3 DNA reads TGTGCCAGCAGGGGGATAGCCGCTGTCGATGAGCAGTTCTTC. The rearrangement joins TRBV6-6 to TRBJ2-1, with unresolved D. CDR3 size: 14 residues. The V and J ends lost 6 bases and 8 bases respectively, with 17 bases between them. Germline lookup yields CDR1 MNHNY and CDR2 SVGAGI (reference sequence).

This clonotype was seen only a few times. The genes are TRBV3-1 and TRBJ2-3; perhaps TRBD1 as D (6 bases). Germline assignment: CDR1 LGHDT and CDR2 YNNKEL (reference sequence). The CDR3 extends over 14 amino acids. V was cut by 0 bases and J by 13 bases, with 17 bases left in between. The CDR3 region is CASSQDGGPLNKYF. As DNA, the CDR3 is TGTGCCAGCAGCCAAGATGGGGGCCCGCTTAACAAGTATTTT.

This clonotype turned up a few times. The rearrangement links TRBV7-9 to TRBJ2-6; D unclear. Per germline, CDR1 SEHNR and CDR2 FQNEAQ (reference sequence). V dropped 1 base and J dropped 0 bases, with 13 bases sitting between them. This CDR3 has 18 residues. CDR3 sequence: CASSLDPKVPSGANVLTF. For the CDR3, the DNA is TGTGCCAGCAGCTTAGATCCCAAAGTCCCCTCTGGGGCCAACGTCCTGACTTTC.

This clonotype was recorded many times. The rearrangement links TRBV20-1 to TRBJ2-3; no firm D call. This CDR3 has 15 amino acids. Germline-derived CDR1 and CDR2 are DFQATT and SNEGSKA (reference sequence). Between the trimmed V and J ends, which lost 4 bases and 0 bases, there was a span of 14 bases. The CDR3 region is CSANGRSSSTDTQYF. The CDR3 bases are TGCAGTGCTAACGGACGGAGTTCTAGCACAGATACGCAGTATTTT.

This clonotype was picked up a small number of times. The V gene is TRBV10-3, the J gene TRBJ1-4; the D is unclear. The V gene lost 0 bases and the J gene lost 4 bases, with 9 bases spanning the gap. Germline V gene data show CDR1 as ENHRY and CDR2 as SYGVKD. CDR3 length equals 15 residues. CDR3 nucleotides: TGTGCCATCAGTGAGTCAGAGTTACTTAATGAAAAACTGTTTTTT. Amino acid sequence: CAISESELLNEKLFF.

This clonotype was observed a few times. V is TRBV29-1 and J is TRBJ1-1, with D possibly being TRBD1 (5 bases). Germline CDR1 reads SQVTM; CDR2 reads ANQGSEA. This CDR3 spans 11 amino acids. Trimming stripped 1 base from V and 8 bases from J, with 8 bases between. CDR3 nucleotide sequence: TGCAGCGTTGAAGTTGGGGGAGAAGCTTTCTTT. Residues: CSVEVGGEAFF.

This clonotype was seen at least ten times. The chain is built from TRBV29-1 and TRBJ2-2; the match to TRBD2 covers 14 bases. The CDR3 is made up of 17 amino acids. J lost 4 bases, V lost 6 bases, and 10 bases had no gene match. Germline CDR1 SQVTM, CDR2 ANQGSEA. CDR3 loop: CSVGTSGSSVSTGELFF. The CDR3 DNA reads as TGCAGCGTCGGGACTAGCGGGAGTTCTGTTTCCACCGGGGAGCTGTTTTTT.

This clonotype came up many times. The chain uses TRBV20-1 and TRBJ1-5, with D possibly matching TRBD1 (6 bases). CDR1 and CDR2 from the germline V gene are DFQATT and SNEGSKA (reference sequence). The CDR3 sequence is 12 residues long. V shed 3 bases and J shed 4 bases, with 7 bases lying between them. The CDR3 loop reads CSASQGNQPQHF. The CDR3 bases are TGCAGTGCTAGTCAGGGGAATCAGCCCCAGCATTTT.

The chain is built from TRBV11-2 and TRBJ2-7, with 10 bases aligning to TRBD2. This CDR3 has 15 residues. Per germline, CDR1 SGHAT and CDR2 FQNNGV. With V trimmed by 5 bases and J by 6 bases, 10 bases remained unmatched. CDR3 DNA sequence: TGTGCCAGCAGCCGTTCAGGGACTAGCGTCGGCGAGCAGTACTTC. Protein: CASSRSGTSVGEQYF.

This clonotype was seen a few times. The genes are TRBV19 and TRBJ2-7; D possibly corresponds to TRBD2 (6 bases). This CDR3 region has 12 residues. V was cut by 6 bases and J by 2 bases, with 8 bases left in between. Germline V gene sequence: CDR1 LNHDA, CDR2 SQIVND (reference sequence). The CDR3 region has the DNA TGTGCCAGTAGCGGGAGCCCCTACGAGCAGTACTTC. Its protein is CASSGSPYEQYF.

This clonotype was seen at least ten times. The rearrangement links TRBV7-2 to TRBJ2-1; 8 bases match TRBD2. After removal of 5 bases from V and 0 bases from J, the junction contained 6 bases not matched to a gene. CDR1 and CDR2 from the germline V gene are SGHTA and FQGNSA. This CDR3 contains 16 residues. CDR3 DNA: TGTGCCAGCAGCCGACAAAGCGGGGGCTCCTACAATGAGCAGTTCTTC. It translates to CASSRQSGGSYNEQFF.

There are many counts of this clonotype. In nucleotides, the CDR3 is TGTGCCAGCAGTGAAGGAGCTAACCAAGAGACCCAGTACTTC. Its protein is CASSEGANQETQYF. This chain uses TRBV25-1 with TRBJ2-5; D unresolved. Germline V gene data show CDR1 as MGHDK and CDR2 as SYGVNS. This CDR3 is built from 14 residues. V was pared by 2 bases and J by 0 bases, with 7 bases between.

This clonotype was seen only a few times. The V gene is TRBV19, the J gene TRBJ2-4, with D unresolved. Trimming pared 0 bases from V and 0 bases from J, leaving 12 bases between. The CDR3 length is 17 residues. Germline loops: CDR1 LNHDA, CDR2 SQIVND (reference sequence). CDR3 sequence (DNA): TGTGCCAGTAGTATAGATGCGGCCCCGCTAGCCAAAAACATTCAGTACTTC. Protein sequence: CASSIDAAPLAKNIQYF.

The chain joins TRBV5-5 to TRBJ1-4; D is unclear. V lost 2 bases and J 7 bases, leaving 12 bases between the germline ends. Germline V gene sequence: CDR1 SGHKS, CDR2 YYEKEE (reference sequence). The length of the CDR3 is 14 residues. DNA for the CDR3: TGTGCCAGCAGCTTAGTCAGGAAAGGTGAAAAACTGTTTTTT. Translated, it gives CASSLVRKGEKLFF.

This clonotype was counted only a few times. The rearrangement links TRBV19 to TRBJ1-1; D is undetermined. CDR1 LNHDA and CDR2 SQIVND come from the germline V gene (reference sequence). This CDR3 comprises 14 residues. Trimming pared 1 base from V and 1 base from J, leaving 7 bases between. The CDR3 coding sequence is TGTGCCAGTAGTATAGTGGCAGAGAACACTGAAGCTTTCTTT. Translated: CASSIVAENTEAFF.

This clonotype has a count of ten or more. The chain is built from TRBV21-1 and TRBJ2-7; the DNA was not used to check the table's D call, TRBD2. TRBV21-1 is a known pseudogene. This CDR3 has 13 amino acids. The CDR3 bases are TGTGCCAGCAGCAGTCAGCGGAGCTACGAGCAGTACTTC. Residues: CASSSQRSYEQYF.

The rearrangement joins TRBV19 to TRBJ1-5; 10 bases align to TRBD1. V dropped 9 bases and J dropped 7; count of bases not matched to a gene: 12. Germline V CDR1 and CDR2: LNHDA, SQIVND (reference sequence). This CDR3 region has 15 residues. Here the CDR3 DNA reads TGTGCCAGCAGCCCAGGGACAGGGGTGGGGCAGCCCCAGCATTTT. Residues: CASSPGTGVGQPQHF. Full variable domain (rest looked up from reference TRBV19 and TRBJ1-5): DGGITQSPKYLFRKEGQNVTLSCEQNLNHDAMYWYRQDPGQGLRLIYYSQIVNDFQKGDIAEGYSVSREKKESFPLTVTSAQKNPTAFYLCASSPGTGVGQPQHFGDGTRLSIL.

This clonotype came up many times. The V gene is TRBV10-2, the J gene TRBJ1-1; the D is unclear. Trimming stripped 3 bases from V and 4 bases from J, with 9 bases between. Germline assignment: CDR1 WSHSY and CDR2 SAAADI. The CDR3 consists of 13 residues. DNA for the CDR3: TGCGCCAGCAGTGAAACCAGCCCCACTGAAGCTTTCTTT. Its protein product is CASSETSPTEAFF.

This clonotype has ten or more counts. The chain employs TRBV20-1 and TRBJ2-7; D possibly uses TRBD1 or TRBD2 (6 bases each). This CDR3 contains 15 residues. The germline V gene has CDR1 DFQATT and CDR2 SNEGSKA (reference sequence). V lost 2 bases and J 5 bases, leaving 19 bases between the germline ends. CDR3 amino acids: CSARTGGGAEHEQYF. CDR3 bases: TGCAGTGCTAGAACCGGGGGCGGAGCGGAACACGAGCAGTACTTC.